This T cell receptor (beta chain) was captured in a study of blood T cell repertoires in COVID-19. Germline-derived CDR1 and CDR2 are LGHNA and YNFKEQ. The CDR3 consists of 15 residues. The junction had 6 bases not matched to a gene; V was cut back by 1 base and J by 10 bases. Here immunoSEQ multiplex PCR was the method, and the copy in TCRdb shows in-frame clones only, minus some. The repertoire holds about 280,000 clones, with roughly four fifths as singletons. V and J are TRBV4-2 and TRBJ1-6, with 8 bases identical to TRBD1. Sequences were obtained from peripheral blood. This TCR came from a woman between 45 and 60 years old who had recovered from COVID-19. CDR3 region: CASSQGGQGISPLHF. The CDR3 DNA is TGTGCCAGCAGCCAAGGAGGACAGGGAATATCACCCCTCCACTTT.